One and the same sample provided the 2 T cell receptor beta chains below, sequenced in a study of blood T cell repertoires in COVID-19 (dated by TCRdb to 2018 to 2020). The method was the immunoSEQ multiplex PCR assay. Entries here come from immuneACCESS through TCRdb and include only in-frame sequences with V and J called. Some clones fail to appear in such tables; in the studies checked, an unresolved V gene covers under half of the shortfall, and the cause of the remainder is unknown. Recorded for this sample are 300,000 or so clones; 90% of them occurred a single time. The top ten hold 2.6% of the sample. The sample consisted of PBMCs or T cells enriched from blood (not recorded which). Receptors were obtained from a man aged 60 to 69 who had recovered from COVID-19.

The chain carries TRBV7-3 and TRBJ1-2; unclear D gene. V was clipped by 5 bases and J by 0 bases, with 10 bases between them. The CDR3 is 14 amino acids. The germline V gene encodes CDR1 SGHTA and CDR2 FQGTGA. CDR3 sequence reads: CASSPDGPNYGYTF. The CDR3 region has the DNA TGTGCCAGCAGCCCCGATGGCCCTAACTATGGCTACACCTTC.

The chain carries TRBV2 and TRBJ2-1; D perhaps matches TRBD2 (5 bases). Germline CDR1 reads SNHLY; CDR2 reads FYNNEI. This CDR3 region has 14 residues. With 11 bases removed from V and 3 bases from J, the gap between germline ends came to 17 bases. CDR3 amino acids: CALNSVRYYNEQFF. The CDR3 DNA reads TGTGCCTTGAATAGCGTAAGATACTACAATGAGCAGTTCTTC.